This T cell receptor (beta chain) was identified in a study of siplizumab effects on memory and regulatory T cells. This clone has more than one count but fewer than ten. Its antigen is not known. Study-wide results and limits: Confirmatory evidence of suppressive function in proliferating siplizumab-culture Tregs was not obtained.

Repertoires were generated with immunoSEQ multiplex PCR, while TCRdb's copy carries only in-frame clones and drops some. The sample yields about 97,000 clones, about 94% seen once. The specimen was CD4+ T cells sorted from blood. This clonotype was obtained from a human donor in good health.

The chain's CDR3 is CAGQRQINQPQHF. In nucleotides, the CDR3 is TGTGCCGGACAGAGACAGATCAATCAGCCCCAGCATTTT. The genes are TRBV28 and TRBJ1-5; D might be TRBD1 (6 bases). V shed 11 bases and J shed 3 bases, with 14 bases lying between them. CDR1 MDHEN and CDR2 SYDVKM come from the germline V gene. This CDR3 comprises 13 residues.